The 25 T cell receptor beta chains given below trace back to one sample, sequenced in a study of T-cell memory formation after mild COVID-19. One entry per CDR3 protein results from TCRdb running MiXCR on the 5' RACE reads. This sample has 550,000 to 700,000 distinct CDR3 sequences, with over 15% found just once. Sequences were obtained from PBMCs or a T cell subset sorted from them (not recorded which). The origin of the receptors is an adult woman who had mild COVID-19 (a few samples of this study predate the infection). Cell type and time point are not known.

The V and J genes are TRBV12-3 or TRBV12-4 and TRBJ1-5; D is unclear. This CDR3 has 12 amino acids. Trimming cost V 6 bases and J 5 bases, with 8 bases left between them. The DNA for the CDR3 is TGTGCCAGCAGCTTCGGAGATCAGCCCCAGCATTTT. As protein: CASSFGDQPQHF.

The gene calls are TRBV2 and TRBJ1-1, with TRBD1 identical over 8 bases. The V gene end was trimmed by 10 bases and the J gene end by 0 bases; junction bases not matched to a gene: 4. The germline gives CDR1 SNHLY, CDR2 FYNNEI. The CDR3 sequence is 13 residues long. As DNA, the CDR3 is TGTGCCATTCCGGGACAGGTGAACACTGAAGCTTTCTTT. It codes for CAIPGQVNTEAFF.

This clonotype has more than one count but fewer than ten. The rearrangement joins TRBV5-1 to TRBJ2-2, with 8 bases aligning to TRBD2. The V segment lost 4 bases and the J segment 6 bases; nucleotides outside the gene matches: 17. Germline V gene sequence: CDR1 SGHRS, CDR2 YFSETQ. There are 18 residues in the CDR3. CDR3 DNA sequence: TGCGCCAGCAGCAGGACTAGCTCGGGTCCCCCCGGCCCCGGGGAGCTGTTTTTT. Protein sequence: CASSRTSSGPPGPGELFF.

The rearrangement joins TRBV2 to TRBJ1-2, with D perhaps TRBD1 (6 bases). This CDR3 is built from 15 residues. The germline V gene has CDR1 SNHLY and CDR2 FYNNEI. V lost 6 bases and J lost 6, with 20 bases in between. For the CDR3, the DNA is TGTGCCAGCAGGAGAACAGGGTGGGGAAACGATGGCTACACCTTC. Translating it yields CASRRTGWGNDGYTF.

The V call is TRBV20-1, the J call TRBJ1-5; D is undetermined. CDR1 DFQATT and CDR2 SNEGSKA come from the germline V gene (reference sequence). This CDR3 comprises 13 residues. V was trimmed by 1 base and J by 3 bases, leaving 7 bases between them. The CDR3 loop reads CSARVDFNQPQHF. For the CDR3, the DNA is TGCAGTGCTAGAGTCGATTTCAATCAGCCCCAGCATTTT.

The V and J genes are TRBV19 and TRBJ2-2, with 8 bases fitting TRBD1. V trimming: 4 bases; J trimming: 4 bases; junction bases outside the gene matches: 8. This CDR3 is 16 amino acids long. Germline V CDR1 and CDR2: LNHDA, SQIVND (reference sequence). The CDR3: CASSTTPQGGTGELFF. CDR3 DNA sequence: TGTGCCAGTAGTACGACCCCACAGGGGGGCACCGGGGAGCTGTTTTTT.

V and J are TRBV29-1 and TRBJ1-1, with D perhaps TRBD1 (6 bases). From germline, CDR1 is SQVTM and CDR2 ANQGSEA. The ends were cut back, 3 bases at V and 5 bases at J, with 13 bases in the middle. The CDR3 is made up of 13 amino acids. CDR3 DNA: TGCAGCGTTGATAGGACAGCGGGGACTGAAGCTTTCTTT. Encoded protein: CSVDRTAGTEAFF.

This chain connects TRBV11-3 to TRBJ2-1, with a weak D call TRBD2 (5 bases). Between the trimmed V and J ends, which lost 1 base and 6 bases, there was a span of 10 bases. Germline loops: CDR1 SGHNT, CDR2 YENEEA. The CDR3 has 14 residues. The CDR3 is CASSLVGMGNEQFF. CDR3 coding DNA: TGTGCCAGCAGCTTAGTCGGGATGGGCAATGAGCAGTTCTTC.

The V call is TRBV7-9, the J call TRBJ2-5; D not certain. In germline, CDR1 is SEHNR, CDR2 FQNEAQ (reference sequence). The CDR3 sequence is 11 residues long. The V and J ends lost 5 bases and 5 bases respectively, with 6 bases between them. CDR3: CASSPTETQYF. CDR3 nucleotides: TGTGCCAGCAGCCCCACGGAGACCCAGTACTTC.

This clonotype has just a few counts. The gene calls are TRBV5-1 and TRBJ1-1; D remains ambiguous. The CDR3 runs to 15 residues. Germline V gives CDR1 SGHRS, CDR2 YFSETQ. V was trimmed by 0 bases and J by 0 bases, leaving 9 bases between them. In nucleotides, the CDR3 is TGCGCCAGCAGCTTGGGGCATGAGGTGAACACTGAAGCTTTCTTT. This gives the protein CASSLGHEVNTEAFF.

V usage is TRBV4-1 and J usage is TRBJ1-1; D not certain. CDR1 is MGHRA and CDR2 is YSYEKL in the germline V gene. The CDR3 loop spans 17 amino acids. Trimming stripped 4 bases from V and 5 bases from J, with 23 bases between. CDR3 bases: TGCGCCAGCAGCCGACTAACCTTGGGTCTTTCTGGGACTGAAGCTTTCTTT. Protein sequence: CASSRLTLGLSGTEAFF.

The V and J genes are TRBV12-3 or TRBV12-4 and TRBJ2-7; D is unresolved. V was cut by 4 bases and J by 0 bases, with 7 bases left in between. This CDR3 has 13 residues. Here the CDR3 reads CASSSASSYEQYF. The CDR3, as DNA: TGTGCCAGCAGTTCCGCCAGCTCCTACGAGCAGTACTTC.

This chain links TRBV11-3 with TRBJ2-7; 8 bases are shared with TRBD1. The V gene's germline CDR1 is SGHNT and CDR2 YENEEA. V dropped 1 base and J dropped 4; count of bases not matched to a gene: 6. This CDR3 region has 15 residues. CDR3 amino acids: CASSLGAGGEYEQYF. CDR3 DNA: TGTGCCAGCAGCTTAGGGGCAGGGGGCGAATACGAGCAGTACTTC. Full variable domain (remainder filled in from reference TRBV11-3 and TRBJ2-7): EAGVVQSPRYKIIEKKQPVAFWCNPISGHNTLYWYLQNLGQGPELLIRYENEEAVDDSQLPKDRFSAERLKGVDSTLKIQPAELGDSAVYLCASSLGAGGEYEQYFGPGTRLTVT.

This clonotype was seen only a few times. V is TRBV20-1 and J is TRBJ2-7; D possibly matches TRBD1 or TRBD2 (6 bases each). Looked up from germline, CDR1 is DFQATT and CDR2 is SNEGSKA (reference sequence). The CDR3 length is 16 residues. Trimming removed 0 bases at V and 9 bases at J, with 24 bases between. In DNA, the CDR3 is TGCAGTGCTAGAGATCGAGAGGGGGGCATACTACGAGGGCAGTACTTC. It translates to CSARDREGGILRGQYF.

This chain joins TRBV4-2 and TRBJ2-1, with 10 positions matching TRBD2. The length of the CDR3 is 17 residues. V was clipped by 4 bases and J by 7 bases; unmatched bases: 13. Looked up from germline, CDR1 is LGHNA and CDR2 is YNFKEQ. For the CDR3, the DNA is TGTGCCAGCAGCCCCACCTACGGACTAGCGGCACTTAATGAGCAGTTCTTC. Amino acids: CASSPTYGLAALNEQFF.

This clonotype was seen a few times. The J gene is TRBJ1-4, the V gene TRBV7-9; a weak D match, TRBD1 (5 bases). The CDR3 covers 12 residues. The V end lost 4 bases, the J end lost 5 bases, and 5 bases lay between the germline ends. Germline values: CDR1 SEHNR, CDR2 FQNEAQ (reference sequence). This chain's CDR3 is CASSWGNEKLFF. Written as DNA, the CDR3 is TGTGCCAGCAGCTGGGGGAATGAAAAACTGTTTTTT.

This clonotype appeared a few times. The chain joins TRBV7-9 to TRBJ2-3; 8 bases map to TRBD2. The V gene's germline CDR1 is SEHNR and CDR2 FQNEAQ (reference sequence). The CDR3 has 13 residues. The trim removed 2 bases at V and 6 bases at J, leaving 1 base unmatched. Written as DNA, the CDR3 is TGTGCCAGCAGCTTACGCGGGGGGGATACGCAGTATTTT. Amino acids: CASSLRGGDTQYF.

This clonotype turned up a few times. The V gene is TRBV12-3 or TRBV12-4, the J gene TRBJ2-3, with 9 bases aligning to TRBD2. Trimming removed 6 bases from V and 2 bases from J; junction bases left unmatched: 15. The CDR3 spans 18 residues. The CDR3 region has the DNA TGTGCCAGCAGCACCGGTCGTCTTAGCGGGGGATTCACAGATACGCAGTATTTT. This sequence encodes CASSTGRLSGGFTDTQYF.

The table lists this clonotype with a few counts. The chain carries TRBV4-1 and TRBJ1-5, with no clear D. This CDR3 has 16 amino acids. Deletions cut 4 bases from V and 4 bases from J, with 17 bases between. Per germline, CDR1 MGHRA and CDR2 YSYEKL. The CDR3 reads CASSLVDSGGNQPQHF. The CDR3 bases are TGCGCCAGCAGCCTCGTTGATTCTGGAGGGAATCAGCCCCAGCATTTT.

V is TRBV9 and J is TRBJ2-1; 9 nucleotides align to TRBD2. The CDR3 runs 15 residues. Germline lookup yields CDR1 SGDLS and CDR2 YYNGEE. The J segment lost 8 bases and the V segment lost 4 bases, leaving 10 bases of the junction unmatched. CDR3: CASSPLAGIFDEQFF. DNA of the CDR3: TGTGCCAGCAGCCCCCTAGCGGGGATCTTTGATGAGCAGTTCTTC.

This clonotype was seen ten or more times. The DNA of the CDR3 is TGTGCCAGTAGTATGTGGACAGGTTACAATGAGCAGTTCTTC. It yields the protein CASSMWTGYNEQFF. This chain joins TRBV19 and TRBJ2-1; 7 positions match TRBD1. The CDR3 contains 14 residues. Germline V CDR1 and CDR2: LNHDA, SQIVND (reference sequence). The ends lost 3 bases at V and 4 bases at J; junction bases unmatched: 3.

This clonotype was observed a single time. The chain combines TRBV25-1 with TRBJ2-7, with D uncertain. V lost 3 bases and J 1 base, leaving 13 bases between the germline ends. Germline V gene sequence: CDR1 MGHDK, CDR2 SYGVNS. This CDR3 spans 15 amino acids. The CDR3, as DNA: TGTGCCAGCAGTGACCAGATCGGGCCTTCCTACGAGCAGTACTTC. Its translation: CASSDQIGPSYEQYF.

CDR3 loop: CASSPRTGQGYEQYF. CDR3 nucleotides: TGTGCCAGCAGCCCCCGGACGGGACAGGGCTACGAGCAGTACTTC. The rearrangement joins TRBV6-5 to TRBJ2-7; 9 bases match TRBD1. V shed 6 bases, J shed 3 bases, and the junction held 9 bases outside the gene matches. This CDR3 region has 15 residues. Per germline, CDR1 MNHEY and CDR2 SVGAGI.

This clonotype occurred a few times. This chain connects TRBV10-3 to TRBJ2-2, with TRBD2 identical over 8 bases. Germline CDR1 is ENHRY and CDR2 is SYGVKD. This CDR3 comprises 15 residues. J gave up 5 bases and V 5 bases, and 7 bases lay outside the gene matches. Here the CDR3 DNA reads TGTGCCATCAGTCGGCTAGCGGGCAAGACCGGGGAGCTGTTTTTT. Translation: CAISRLAGKTGELFF.

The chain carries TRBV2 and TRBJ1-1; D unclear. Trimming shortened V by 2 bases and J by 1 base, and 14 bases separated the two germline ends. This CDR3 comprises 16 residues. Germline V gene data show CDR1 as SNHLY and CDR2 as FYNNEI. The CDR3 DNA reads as TGTGCCAGCAGTGAAACCCAGGAGAACACGAACACTGAAGCTTTCTTT. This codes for CASSETQENTNTEAFF.